Listed below are T cell receptor beta chains from one sample, sequenced in a study of cytomegalovirus exposure and HLA in healthy donors. Data came from immunoSEQ multiplex PCR; TCRdb stores just in-frame clones and leaves some out. In the table there are around 350,000 clones, 86% of which are singletons. Specimen: PBMCs. The source is a woman between 18 and 29 years old in good health and CMV-seronegative. Each CDR3 is given with its conserved first and last residue. Each record gives: CDR3 length, V gene, clone size, D gene, J gene, CDR3 protein, CDR3 DNA. D genes are given only for firm matches. Clone size is shown for a subset of rows, as once, few, many or a class of expanded clone.

14	TRBV7-6	-	-	TRBJ2-7	CASSPHERRGEQYF	TGTGCCAGCAGCCCACATGAAAGGCGGGGCGAGCAGTACTTC
14	TRBV5-6	-	TRBD2	TRBJ2-3	CASSPPSGTDTQYF	TGTGCCAGCAGCCCCCCTAGCGGGACAGATACGCAGTATTTT
13	TRBV6-6	-	TRBD2	TRBJ2-5	CASRRGGQETQYF	TGTGCCAGCAGGCGGGGGGGCCAAGAGACCCAGTACTTC
14	TRBV19	-	TRBD2	TRBJ2-1	CASSFSGRSNEQFF	TGTGCCAGTAGTTTTAGCGGGAGATCCAATGAGCAGTTCTTC
13	TRBV28	-	-	TRBJ2-1	CASSREFYNEQFF	TGTGCCAGCAGTCGGGAGTTCTACAATGAGCAGTTCTTC
19	TRBV9	-	-	TRBJ2-3	CASSDGKWASATGTDTQYF	TGTGCCAGCAGCGACGGGAAATGGGCTAGCGCGACCGGCACAGATACGCAGTATTTT
16	TRBV6-5	-	TRBD1	TRBJ1-2	CASSSSLGTGELYNTF	TGTGCCAGCAGTTCGTCGCTCGGGACAGGGGAATTGTACAACACCTTC
13	TRBV5-1	-	-	TRBJ1-1	CASSEGRNTEAFF	TGCGCCAGCAGCGAGGGCCGGAACACTGAAGCTTTCTTT
16	TRBV27	-	TRBD1	TRBJ2-1	CASSGGDRGTYNEQFF	TGTGCCAGCAGTGGGGGGGACAGGGGGACCTACAATGAGCAGTTCTTC
17	TRBV14	-	-	TRBJ1-6	CASSQVPGGAFNSPLHF	TGTGCCAGCAGCCAAGTCCCCGGGGGGGCTTTCAATTCACCCCTCCACTTT
14	TRBV5-4	-	-	TRBJ2-3	CASSLWGFTDTQYF	TGTGCCAGCAGCTTGTGGGGCTTCACAGATACGCAGTATTTT
16	TRBV28	-	TRBD1	TRBJ1-6	CASSALKGAINSPLHF	TGTGCCAGCAGTGCGCTTAAGGGGGCCATTAATTCACCCCTCCACTTT
15	TRBV15	-	TRBD2	TRBJ2-3	CATSRVGTSIDTQYF	TGTGCCACCAGCAGAGTGGGGACTAGTATAGATACGCAGTATTTT
17	TRBV5-1	-	-	TRBJ2-3	CASSKTTPGKGTDTQYF	TGCGCCAGCAGCAAAACCACCCCAGGGAAGGGCACAGATACGCAGTATTTT
14	TRBV5-4	-	TRBD2	TRBJ2-7	CASSPVAGVNEQYF	TGTGCCAGCAGCCCCGTAGCGGGAGTGAACGAGCAGTACTTC
13	TRBV19	-	TRBD1	TRBJ1-2	CASSRGQGFGYTF	TGTGCCAGTAGTAGGGGACAGGGGTTTGGCTACACCTTC
15	TRBV2	-	-	TRBJ2-5	CASSEGPGVGETQYF	TGTGCCAGCAGTGAGGGTCCCGGGGTGGGAGAGACCCAGTACTTC
15	TRBV14	-	-	TRBJ1-4	CASSQLGGFNEKLFF	TGTGCCAGCAGCCAATTGGGGGGATTTAATGAAAAACTGTTTTTT
12	TRBV13	-	-	TRBJ1-1	CASNRVNTEAFF	TGTGCCAGCAACAGGGTGAACACTGAAGCTTTCTTT
15	TRBV13	-	TRBD1	TRBJ2-7	CASSFRDRGPYEQYF	TGTGCCAGCAGCTTCCGGGACAGGGGTCCCTACGAGCAGTACTTC
18	TRBV2	-	TRBD2	TRBJ2-5	CASRDPGLPSLEQETQYF	TGTGCCAGCAGGGACCCGGGACTACCGAGCCTAGAACAAGAGACCCAGTACTTC
16	TRBV5-6	-	TRBD1	TRBJ2-4	CASSPGTGDGKNIQYF	TGTGCCAGCAGCCCCGGGACAGGGGATGGCAAAAACATTCAGTACTTC
15	TRBV5-5	-	TRBD1	TRBJ1-2	CASSPGQGELYGYTF	TGTGCCAGCAGCCCTGGACAGGGAGAGCTCTATGGCTACACCTTC
15	TRBV2	-	-	TRBJ2-1	CASSPASETYNEQFF	TGTGCCAGCAGTCCGGCTAGCGAAACCTACAATGAGCAGTTCTTC
12	TRBV30	once	-	TRBJ2-5	CARNGLRETQYF	TGTGCCCGGAATGGGTTGCGGGAGACCCAGTACTTC
14	TRBV6-6	-	-	TRBJ2-7	CASSLSGSGREQYF	TGTGCCAGCAGTTTAAGCGGGTCGGGACGCGAGCAGTACTTC
14	TRBV28	-	TRBD2	TRBJ2-7	CASFGGGAAYEQYF	TGTGCCAGCTTCGGGGGAGGGGCGGCCTACGAGCAGTACTTC
19	TRBV19	-	TRBD2	TRBJ2-3	CASSMRPGTSGFPTDTQYF	TGTGCCAGTAGTATGCGACCGGGGACTAGCGGGTTCCCCACAGATACGCAGTATTTT
15	TRBV27	-	TRBD2	TRBJ2-1	CASSLRASGSGEQFF	TGTGCCAGCAGCCTTCGGGCTAGCGGCTCGGGTGAGCAGTTCTTC
13	TRBV19	-	-	TRBJ2-3	CASSFFGTDTQYF	TGTGCCAGTAGTTTTTTCGGCACAGATACGCAGTATTTT
13	TRBV28	-	-	TRBJ2-1	CASTRGSYNEQFF	TGTGCCAGCACCAGGGGATCCTACAATGAGCAGTTCTTC
15	TRBV27	-	TRBD1	TRBJ1-4	CASSKRGPTNEKLFF	TGTGCCAGCAGTAAGAGGGGGCCGACTAATGAAAAACTGTTTTTT
15	TRBV28	-	-	TRBJ2-3	CASSRAGGLLDTQYF	TGTGCCAGCAGTCGTGCCGGAGGACTACTTGATACGCAGTATTTT
13	TRBV5-1	-	-	TRBJ2-5	CASSPNTGETQYF	TGCGCCAGCAGCCCCAATACAGGGGAGACCCAGTACTTC
14	TRBV7-2	-	TRBD1	TRBJ2-7	CASSFGTGDYEQYF	TGTGCCAGCAGCTTCGGGACAGGCGACTACGAGCAGTACTTC
15	TRBV6-1	-	TRBD2	TRBJ2-2	CASSGVAGFSGELFF	TGTGCCAGCAGTGGAGTAGCGGGATTTTCCGGGGAGCTGTTTTTT
14	TRBV6-5	few	TRBD1	TRBJ1-2	CASRLGTGSYGYTF	TGTGCCAGCAGGTTAGGGACAGGAAGCTATGGCTACACCTTC
12	TRBV29-1	-	TRBD2	TRBJ2-1	CSGYAGGLEQFF	TGCAGCGGGTATGCGGGGGGCCTTGAGCAGTTCTTC
15	TRBV14	-	TRBD1	TRBJ1-1	CASSLSGTGWTEAFF	TGTGCCAGCAGCCTTTCCGGGACAGGATGGACTGAAGCTTTCTTT
14	TRBV27	-	-	TRBJ2-3	CASSLPAGGDTQYF	TGTGCCAGCAGTTTACCGGCAGGCGGGGATACGCAGTATTTT